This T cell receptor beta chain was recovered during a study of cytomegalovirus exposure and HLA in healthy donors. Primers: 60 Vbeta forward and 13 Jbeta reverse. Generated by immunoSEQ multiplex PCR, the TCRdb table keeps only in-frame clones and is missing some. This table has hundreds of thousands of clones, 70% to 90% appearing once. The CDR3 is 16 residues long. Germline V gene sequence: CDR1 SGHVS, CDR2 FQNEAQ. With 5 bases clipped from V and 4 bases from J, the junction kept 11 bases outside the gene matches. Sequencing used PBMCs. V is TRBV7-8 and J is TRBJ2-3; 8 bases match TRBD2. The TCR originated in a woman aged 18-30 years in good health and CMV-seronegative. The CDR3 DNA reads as TGTGCCAGCAGCCCACGGGTAGCGGGGTCTCCAGATACGCAGTATTTT. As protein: CASSPRVAGSPDTQYF.